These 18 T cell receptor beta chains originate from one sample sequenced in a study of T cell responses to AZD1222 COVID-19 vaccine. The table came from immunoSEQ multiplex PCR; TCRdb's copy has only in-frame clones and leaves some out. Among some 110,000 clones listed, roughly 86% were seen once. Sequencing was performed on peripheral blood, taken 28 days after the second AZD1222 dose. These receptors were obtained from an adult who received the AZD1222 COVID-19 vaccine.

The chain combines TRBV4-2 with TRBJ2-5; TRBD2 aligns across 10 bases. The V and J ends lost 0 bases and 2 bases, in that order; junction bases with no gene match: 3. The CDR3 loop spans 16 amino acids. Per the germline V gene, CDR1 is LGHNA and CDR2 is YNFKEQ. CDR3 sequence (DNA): TGTGCCAGCAGCCAAGAGGGAGCGGGAGGGCAAGAGACCCAGTACTTC. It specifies CASSQEGAGGQETQYF.

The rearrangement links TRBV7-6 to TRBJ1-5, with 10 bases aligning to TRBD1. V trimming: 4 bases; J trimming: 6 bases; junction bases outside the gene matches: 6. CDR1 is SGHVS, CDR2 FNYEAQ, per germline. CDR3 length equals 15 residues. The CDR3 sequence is CASSYGQGVAQPQHF. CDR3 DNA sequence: TGTGCCAGCAGCTATGGACAGGGGGTTGCTCAGCCCCAGCATTTT.

The CDR3 loop reads CASSLFGDNQPQHF. DNA of the CDR3: TGTGCCAGCAGTTTATTCGGGGACAATCAGCCCCAGCATTTT. The rearrangement links TRBV28 to TRBJ1-5; D unclear. V lost 1 base to trimming and J lost 3 bases, with 7 bases between them. The CDR3 spans 14 residues. Germline V gene sequence: CDR1 MDHEN, CDR2 SYDVKM.

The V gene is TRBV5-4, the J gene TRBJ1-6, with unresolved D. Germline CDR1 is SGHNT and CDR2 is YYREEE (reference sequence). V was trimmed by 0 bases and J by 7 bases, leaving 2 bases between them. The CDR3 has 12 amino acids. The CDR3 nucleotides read TGTGCCAGCAGCTTGGGAAATTCACCCCTCCACTTT. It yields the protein CASSLGNSPLHF.

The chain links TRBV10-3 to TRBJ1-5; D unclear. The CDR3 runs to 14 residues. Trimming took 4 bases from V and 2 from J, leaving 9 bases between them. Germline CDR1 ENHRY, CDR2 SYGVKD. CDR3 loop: CAISGGQGNQPQHF. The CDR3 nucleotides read TGTGCCATCAGTGGAGGGCAGGGCAATCAGCCCCAGCATTTT.

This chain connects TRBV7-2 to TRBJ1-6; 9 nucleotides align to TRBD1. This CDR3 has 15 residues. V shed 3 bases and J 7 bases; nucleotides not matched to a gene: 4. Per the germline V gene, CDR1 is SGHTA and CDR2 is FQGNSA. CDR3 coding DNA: TGTGCCAGCAGCTTCTCGGGACAGGGAAATTCACCCCTCCACTTT. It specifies CASSFSGQGNSPLHF.

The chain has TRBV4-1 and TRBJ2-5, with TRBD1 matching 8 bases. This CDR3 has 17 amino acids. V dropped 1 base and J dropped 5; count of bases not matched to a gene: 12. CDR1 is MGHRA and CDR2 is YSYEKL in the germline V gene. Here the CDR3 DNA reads TGCGCCAGCAGCCAAGCCCCCCGCGGACAGGGAGACGAGACCCAGTACTTC. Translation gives CASSQAPRGQGDETQYF.

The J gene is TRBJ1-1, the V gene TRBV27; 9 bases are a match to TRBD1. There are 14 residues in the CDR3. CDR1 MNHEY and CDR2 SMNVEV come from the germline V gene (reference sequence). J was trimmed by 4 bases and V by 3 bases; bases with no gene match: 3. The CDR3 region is CASSLRQGVTEAFF. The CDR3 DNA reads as TGTGCCAGCAGTTTGAGACAGGGGGTCACTGAAGCTTTCTTT.

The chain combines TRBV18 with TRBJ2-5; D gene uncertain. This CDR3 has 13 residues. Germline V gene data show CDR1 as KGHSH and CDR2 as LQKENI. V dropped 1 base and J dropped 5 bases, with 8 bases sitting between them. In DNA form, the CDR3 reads TGTGCCAGCTCACCACTGGAGAGCGAGACCCAGTACTTC. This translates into CASSPLESETQYF. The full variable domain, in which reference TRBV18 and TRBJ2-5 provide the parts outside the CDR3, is NAGVMQNPRHLVRRRGQEARLRCSPMKGHSHVYWYRQLPEEGLKFMVYLQKENIIDESGMPKERFSAEFPKEGPSILRIQQVVRGDSAAYFCASSPLESETQYFGPGTRLLVL.

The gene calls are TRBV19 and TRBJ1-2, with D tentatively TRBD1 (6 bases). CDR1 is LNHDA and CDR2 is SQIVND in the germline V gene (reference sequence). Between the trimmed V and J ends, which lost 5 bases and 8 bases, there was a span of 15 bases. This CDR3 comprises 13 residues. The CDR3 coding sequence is TGTGCCAGTAGTGACAGGACGCGGGAGGGCTACACCTTC. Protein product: CASSDRTREGYTF. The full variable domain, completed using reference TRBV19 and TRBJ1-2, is DGGITQSPKYLFRKEGQNVTLSCEQNLNHDAMYWYRQDPGQGLRLIYYSQIVNDFQKGDIAEGYSVSREKKESFPLTVTSAQKNPTAFYLCASSDRTREGYTFGSGTRLTVV.

The CDR3, as DNA: TGTGCCAGCAGCTTAAATCGGGGGTCAAAGCAGTACTTC. The encoded protein is CASSLNRGSKQYF. V gene TRBV7-2 combines with J gene TRBJ2-7; maybe TRBD2 (6 bases). Germline V gene data show CDR1 as SGHTA and CDR2 as FQGNSA. The CDR3 is 13 residues long. Trimming removed 2 bases at V and 8 bases at J, with 13 bases between.

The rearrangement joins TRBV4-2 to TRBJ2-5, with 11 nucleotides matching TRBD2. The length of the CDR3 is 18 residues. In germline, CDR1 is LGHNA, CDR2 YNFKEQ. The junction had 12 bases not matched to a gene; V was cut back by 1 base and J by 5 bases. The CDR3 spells CASSQGLAGGFSRETQYF. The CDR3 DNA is TGTGCCAGCAGCCAAGGTCTAGCGGGAGGTTTTTCTCGGGAGACCCAGTACTTC.

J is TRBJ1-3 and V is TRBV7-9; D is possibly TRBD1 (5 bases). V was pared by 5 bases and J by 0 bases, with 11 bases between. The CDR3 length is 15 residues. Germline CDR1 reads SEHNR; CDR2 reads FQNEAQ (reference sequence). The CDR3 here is CASSAGRNSGNTIYF. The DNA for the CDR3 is TGTGCCAGCAGCGCAGGGAGGAACTCTGGAAACACCATATATTTT. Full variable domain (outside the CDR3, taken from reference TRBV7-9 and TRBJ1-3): DTGVSQNPRHKITKRGQNVTFRCDPISEHNRLYWYRQTLGQGPEFLTYFQNEAQLEKSRLLSDRFSAERPKGSFSTLEIQRTEQGDSAMYLCASSAGRNSGNTIYFGEGSWLTVV.

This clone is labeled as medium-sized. This CDR3 is CASSRAGGPNEKLFF. CDR3 nucleotides: TGTGCCAGCAGTCGTGCAGGGGGCCCTAATGAAAAACTGTTTTTT. This chain joins TRBV28 and TRBJ1-4; 8 nucleotides line up with TRBD1. V lost 5 bases and J lost 3; bases outside the gene matches: 5. CDR3 length: 15 amino acids. The V gene's germline CDR1 is MDHEN and CDR2 SYDVKM.

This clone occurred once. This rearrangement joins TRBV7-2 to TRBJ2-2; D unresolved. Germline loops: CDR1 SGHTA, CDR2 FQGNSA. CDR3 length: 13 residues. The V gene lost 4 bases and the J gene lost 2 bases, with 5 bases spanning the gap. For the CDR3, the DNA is TGTGCCAGCAGCTCCAGCAACACCGGGGAGCTGTTTTTT. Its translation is CASSSSNTGELFF.

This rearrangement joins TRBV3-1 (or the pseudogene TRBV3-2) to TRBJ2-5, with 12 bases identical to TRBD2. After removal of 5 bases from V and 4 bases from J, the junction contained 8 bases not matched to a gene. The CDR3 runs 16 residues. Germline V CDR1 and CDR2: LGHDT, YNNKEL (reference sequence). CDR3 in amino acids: CASSKTSGSGGETQYF. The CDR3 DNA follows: TGTGCCAGCAGCAAGACTAGCGGGAGCGGAGGAGAGACCCAGTACTTC.

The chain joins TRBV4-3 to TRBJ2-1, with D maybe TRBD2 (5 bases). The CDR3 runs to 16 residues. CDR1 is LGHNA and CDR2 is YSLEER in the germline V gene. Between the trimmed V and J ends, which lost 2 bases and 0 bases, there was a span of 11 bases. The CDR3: CASSQTAEYSYNEQFF. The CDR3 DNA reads TGCGCCAGCAGCCAAACAGCGGAGTACTCCTACAATGAGCAGTTCTTC.

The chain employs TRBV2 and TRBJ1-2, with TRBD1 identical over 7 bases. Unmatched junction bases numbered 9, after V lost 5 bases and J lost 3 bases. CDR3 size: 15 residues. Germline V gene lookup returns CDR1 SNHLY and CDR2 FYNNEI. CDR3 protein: CASSRTGQGDYGYTF. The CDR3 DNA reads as TGTGCCAGCAGTAGGACAGGTCAAGGGGACTATGGCTACACCTTC.